This entry lists 11 T cell receptor beta chains sequenced from one sample in a study of T-cell memory formation after mild COVID-19. TCRdb independently ran MiXCR on the 5' RACE reads; one entry per CDR3 protein. The profile shows fewer than 450,000 distinct CDR3 sequences, around a fifth of them singletons. The sequenced sample was PBMCs or a T cell subset sorted from them (not recorded which). These TCRs come from an adult woman who had mild COVID-19 (a few samples of this study predate the infection). Cell type and time point are not known.

In this sample, this clonotype turned up a few times. The chain has TRBV12-3 or TRBV12-4 and TRBJ2-1; D perhaps matches TRBD1 (6 bases). The CDR3 is 16 amino acids. Trimming removed 3 bases from V and 9 bases from J, with 21 bases in between. Here the CDR3 DNA reads TGTGCCAGCAGTTTTCCTCTGACAGGAGGCGTAGGTGAGCAGTTCTTC. Translating gives CASSFPLTGGVGEQFF.

This clonotype was seen a few times. V gene TRBV9 combines with J gene TRBJ1-3; a weak D match, TRBD1 (5 bases). The CDR3 is 16 amino acids. Trimming removed 4 bases at V and 0 bases at J, with 14 bases between. Germline V gives CDR1 SGDLS, CDR2 YYNGEE. CDR3 in DNA: TGTGCCAGCAGCAATCGAGGGGTACACTCTGGAAACACCATATATTTT. Amino acids: CASSNRGVHSGNTIYF.

This clonotype was found a few times. The rearrangement joins TRBV24-1 to TRBJ2-7; D not resolved. V dropped 5 bases and J dropped 7 bases, with 11 bases sitting between them. CDR1 is KGHDR and CDR2 is SFDVKD in the germline V gene. CDR3 length: 12 amino acids. The CDR3 region has the DNA TGTGCCACCAGTGGTCCAGGACGGGAGCAGTACTTC. The encoded protein is CATSGPGREQYF.

This clonotype occurred a few times. The chain combines TRBV4-1 with TRBJ2-4; 9 bases map to TRBD1. CDR3 length equals 16 residues. The V gene's germline CDR1 is MGHRA and CDR2 YSYEKL. Unmatched junction bases numbered 5, after V lost 4 bases and J lost 1 base. DNA for the CDR3: TGCGCCAGCAGCCCTGGGACAGGGATGGCCAAAAACATTCAGTACTTC. Residues: CASSPGTGMAKNIQYF.

The chain joins TRBV6-5 to TRBJ2-7; 9 positions match TRBD2. Germline loops: CDR1 MNHEY, CDR2 SVGAGI. This CDR3 is built from 15 residues. The V segment lost 2 bases and the J segment 1 base; nucleotides outside the gene matches: 3. The CDR3 coding sequence is TGTGCCAGCAGTTACGCTAGCGGGGCTTCCTACGAGCAGTACTTC. This encodes CASSYASGASYEQYF.

The V call is TRBV24-1, the J call TRBJ2-3; either TRBD1 or TRBD2 may supply D (5 bases each). Germline CDR1 and CDR2: KGHDR and SFDVKD. CDR3 length: 13 amino acids. V lost 0 bases to trimming and J lost 9 bases, with 9 bases between them. CDR3 region: CATSDLTGGTQYF. The CDR3, as DNA: TGTGCCACCAGTGATTTGACAGGAGGCACGCAGTATTTT.

This clonotype came up a few times. CDR3 bases: TGCGCCAGCAGCCTGGCACTATACAACACTGAAGCTTTCTTT. Amino acids: CASSLALYNTEAFF. V and J are TRBV4-1 and TRBJ1-1; D remains ambiguous. The CDR3 sequence is 14 residues long. CDR1 and CDR2 (germline): MGHRA, YSYEKL. The germline V and J ends were trimmed by 4 bases and 2 bases, with 11 bases remaining between them.

This clonotype was seen ten or more times. The rearrangement links TRBV12-3 or TRBV12-4 to TRBJ2-7; a weak D match, TRBD1 (5 bases). This CDR3 spans 15 amino acids. V was trimmed by 3 bases and J by 0 bases, leaving 12 bases between them. The CDR3 here is CASSFKGLSSYEQYF. CDR3 in DNA: TGTGCCAGCAGTTTTAAGGGGCTGAGCTCCTACGAGCAGTACTTC.

This sequence joins TRBV7-6 and TRBJ2-1; the match to TRBD2 covers 8 bases. Trimming at V came to 5 bases and at J to 12 bases, leaving 15 bases not matched to a gene. Germline V gives CDR1 SGHVS, CDR2 FNYEAQ. The CDR3 extends over 15 amino acids. CDR3 nucleotide sequence: TGTGCCAGCAGCCTCGAGCGGGAGCATTTGGTGGGGCAGTTCTTC. Residues: CASSLEREHLVGQFF.

In this sample, this clonotype turned up a few times. This chain uses TRBV5-1 with TRBJ1-1, with D tentatively TRBD1 (5 bases). The CDR3 totals 17 residues. Germline assignment: CDR1 SGHRS and CDR2 YFSETQ. V shed 0 bases and J shed 0 bases, with 15 bases lying between them. CDR3 in DNA: TGCGCCAGCAGCTTGGGGACAACTCAGACCATGAACACTGAAGCTTTCTTT. Protein: CASSLGTTQTMNTEAFF. Drawing the rest from reference TRBV5-1 and TRBJ1-1, the complete variable domain is KAGVTQTPRYLIKTRGQQVTLSCSPISGHRSVSWYQQTPGQGLQFLFEYFSETQRNKGNFPGRFSGRQFSNSRSEMNVSTLELGDSALYLCASSLGTTQTMNTEAFFGQGTRLTVV.

V gene TRBV27 combines with J gene TRBJ1-1; D is possibly TRBD1 (5 bases). CDR1 and CDR2 (germline): MNHEY, SMNVEV (reference sequence). The CDR3 extends over 15 amino acids. V shed 5 bases and J shed 0 bases, with 13 bases lying between them. The CDR3 loop is CASSIGAYMNTEAFF. As DNA, the CDR3 is TGTGCCAGCAGTATAGGGGCGTACATGAACACTGAAGCTTTCTTT.